The 13 T cell receptor beta chains presented below share a single source sample, sequenced in a study of blood T cell repertoires in COVID-19. Here immunoSEQ multiplex PCR was the method, and the copy in TCRdb shows in-frame clones only, minus some. The table records approximately 110,000 clones, roughly 72% of them present only once. Sequencing was performed on peripheral blood. These receptors were collected from a man at least 80 years old with COVID-19, enrolled during active disease.

The chain couples TRBV28 to TRBJ2-2; D might be TRBD1 (5 bases). V was trimmed by 7 bases and J by 0 bases, leaving 12 bases between them. The V gene's germline CDR1 is MDHEN and CDR2 SYDVKM. The CDR3 sequence is 15 residues long. The CDR3 DNA follows: TGTGCCAGCACCCCCGCAGGGCCGAACACCGGGGAGCTGTTTTTT. This gives the protein CASTPAGPNTGELFF.

The V gene is TRBV19, the J gene TRBJ2-7, with 8 bases aligning to TRBD2. The CDR3 contains 15 residues. V trimming: 2 bases; J trimming: 3 bases; junction bases outside the gene matches: 6. Germline values: CDR1 LNHDA, CDR2 SQIVND (reference sequence). CDR3 protein: CASSIRAGVGYEQYF. CDR3 nucleotides: TGTGCCAGTAGTATAAGAGCGGGAGTCGGCTACGAGCAGTACTTC. The full variable domain, its missing parts supplied by reference TRBV19 and TRBJ2-7, is DGGITQSPKYLFRKEGQNVTLSCEQNLNHDAMYWYRQDPGQGLRLIYYSQIVNDFQKGDIAEGYSVSREKKESFPLTVTSAQKNPTAFYLCASSIRAGVGYEQYFGPGTRLTVT.

V gene TRBV9 combines with J gene TRBJ1-2, with TRBD1 as a possible D gene (5 bases). Germline-derived CDR1 and CDR2 are SGDLS and YYNGEE. Trimming took off 0 bases at V and 1 base at J, with 13 bases between the two ends. This CDR3 has 16 residues. The CDR3: CASSVAGGLDNYGYTF. CDR3 sequence (DNA): TGTGCCAGCAGCGTAGCGGGGGGATTGGATAACTATGGCTACACCTTC.

This chain connects TRBV4-1 to TRBJ2-1; TRBD2 agrees at 8 bases. This CDR3 region has 15 residues. Per the germline V gene, CDR1 is MGHRA and CDR2 is YSYEKL. Losses at the gene ends were 4 bases for V and 7 bases for J; bases not matched to a gene: 9. In nucleotides, the CDR3 is TGCGCCAGCAGCCTTTTTAGCGGGATAGGGAATGAGCAGTTCTTC. Translated, it gives CASSLFSGIGNEQFF.

The chain has TRBV11-1 and TRBJ2-3; D is unresolved. Trimming removed 1 base at V and 4 bases at J, with 6 bases between. Germline CDR1 and CDR2: SGHAT and FQDESV (reference sequence). CDR3 size: 13 residues. The CDR3 reads CASSLGEADTQYF. In DNA form, the CDR3 reads TGTGCCAGCAGCTTAGGCGAGGCAGATACGCAGTATTTT. The complete variable domain, with remaining parts taken from reference TRBV11-1 and TRBJ2-3, reads EAEVAQSPRYKITEKSQAVAFWCDPISGHATLYWYRQILGQGPELLVQFQDESVVDDSQLPKDRFSAERLKGVDSTLKIQPAELGDSAMYLCASSLGEADTQYFGPGTRLTVL.

V and J are TRBV28 and TRBJ1-1; 8 bases map to TRBD1. V lost 8 bases to trimming and J lost 0 bases; unmatched junction nucleotides: 5. The CDR3 length is 14 residues. CDR1 and CDR2 (germline): MDHEN, SYDVKM. DNA for the CDR3: TGTGCCAGCCTATTGGACAGGGTGAACACTGAAGCTTTCTTT. It translates to CASLLDRVNTEAFF.

A few counts support this clone. The J gene is TRBJ2-2, the V gene TRBV10-3; no clear D. The germline V gene has CDR1 ENHRY and CDR2 SYGVKD. There are 13 residues in the CDR3. V dropped 3 bases and J dropped 5 bases, with 7 bases sitting between them. The CDR3 here is CAISDPLTGELFF. CDR3 nucleotide sequence: TGTGCCATCAGTGACCCCCTGACCGGGGAGCTGTTTTTT.

The V and J genes are TRBV5-1 and TRBJ1-4, with 8 bases aligning to TRBD1. Per germline, CDR1 SGHRS and CDR2 YFSETQ. The trim removed 4 bases at V and 3 bases at J, leaving 8 bases unmatched. The CDR3 is made up of 16 amino acids. This CDR3 reads CASSMAGGGSNEKLFF. The DNA of the CDR3 is TGCGCCAGCAGCATGGCAGGGGGCGGATCTAATGAAAAACTGTTTTTT.

This rearrangement joins TRBV6-6 to TRBJ2-7; TRBD2 agrees at 14 bases. The CDR3 spans 16 residues. The ends lost 4 bases at V and 2 bases at J; junction bases unmatched: 4. Germline CDR1 MNHNY, CDR2 SVGAGI (reference sequence). The CDR3 reads CASSSMTSGRAYEQYF. CDR3 nucleotides: TGTGCCAGCAGTTCGATGACTAGCGGGAGGGCCTACGAGCAGTACTTC.

The genes are TRBV6-5 and TRBJ1-3; 9 bases agree with TRBD1. The V gene's germline CDR1 is MNHEY and CDR2 SVGAGI. The V segment lost 11 bases and the J segment 1 base; nucleotides outside the gene matches: 6. The CDR3 covers 14 residues. In nucleotides, the CDR3 is TGTGCCTCCTGGACAGGGGATTCTGGAAACACCATATATTTT. Translating gives CASWTGDSGNTIYF.

The CDR3 nucleotides are TGTGCCAGCAGCGCCTCTAGCGACCTAGGGGGGGAGCTGTTTTTT. Amino acids: CASSASSDLGGELFF. The chain couples TRBV9 to TRBJ2-2; D is perhaps TRBD2 (6 bases). The CDR3 loop spans 15 amino acids. Per germline, CDR1 SGDLS and CDR2 YYNGEE. V was shortened by 3 bases and J by 8 bases, with 17 bases between the two germline ends. Looking up the rest from reference TRBV9 and TRBJ2-2 gives the full variable domain: DSGVTQTPKHLITATGQRVTLRCSPRSGDLSVYWYQQSLDQGLQFLIQYYNGEERAKGNILERFSAQQFPDLHSELNLSSLELGDSALYFCASSASSDLGGELFFGEGSRLTVL.

This sequence joins TRBV5-5 and TRBJ2-2; 8 bases match TRBD1. CDR3 length: 16 amino acids. Germline CDR1 reads SGHKS; CDR2 reads YYEKEE (reference sequence). Trimming removed 4 bases from V and 5 bases from J; junction bases left unmatched: 10. The chain's CDR3 is CASSPRDRPMTGELFF. CDR3 bases: TGTGCCAGCAGCCCCCGGGACAGGCCCATGACCGGGGAGCTGTTTTTT.

The chain couples TRBV21-1 to TRBJ2-7; TRBD2 is taken as the D call from the table, unchecked against the DNA. TRBV21-1 is marked as a pseudogene. This CDR3 comprises 16 residues. CDR3 protein: CASTYRGTSGRYEQYF. In nucleotides, the CDR3 is TGTGCCAGCACCTATCGGGGGACTAGCGGGAGGTACGAGCAGTACTTC.